The TCR beta chain described here comes from a study of tumor and adjacent non-tumor tissue in lung cancer (dated by TCRdb to the late 2010s). Context from the whole study: Of the cohort, around eleven patients had adenocarcinoma, 2 had squamous cell carcinoma and 1 had small cell lung cancer. The approximately 15 patients were aged roughly 30 to 85 years, included roughly ten men and 5 women, and had TNM stage I to III disease. A total of roughly 130,000,000 productive TCRbeta reads were generated by sequencing, corresponding to an average of approximately 4.3 million reads per sample. The study compared bulk TCRbeta repertoires between lung tumor tissue and matched distant non-tumor lung tissue from 15 lung cancer patients. Under 35 paired specimens, one tumor and one normal lung sample per patient, were profiled by TCRbeta CDR3 sequencing. Results and caveats for the whole study, not just this receptor: TCR diversity (inverse Simpson) was significantly higher in tumor than in normal lung tissue (431.37 vs 166.20, P = 0.0075, Mann-Whitney U test). Because peripheral blood was not sequenced, the blood TCRbeta repertoires of the lung cancer patients in the study went unexamined. TCR diversity was significantly higher in younger patients, and higher tumor TCR diversity was associated with shorter overall and disease-free survival. Only 15 or so patients were included in the cohort, and the need for larger samples and more detailed clinical data was noted by the authors. The sequencing platform is not named in the methods, and unique molecular identifiers are not mentioned. The top 100 clones made up a significantly larger cumulative share of the repertoire in normal lung than in tumor tissue.

Reading from cysteine to phenylalanine, the CDR3 counts 15 amino acids. Only CDR3 DNA remains: 45 bases, in frame from the first base. The germline V gene yields MNHEY for CDR1 and SVGAGI for CDR2. At the junction V is shortened by 6 bases and J by 7 bases, with 21 bases in between. Library preparation used multiplex PCR. Instrument on record: Illumina HiSeq 2500. TCRbeta libraries were constructed through three rounds of nested PCR with primers (Table S4) according to protocols adapted from ARM-PCR. Before sequencing, PCR products in the 200-500 bp range were cut out of the gel and cleaned up using the QIAquick gel extraction kit. In the source study's methods: Trimmomatic was used to clean the reads, FLASH merged the cleaned reads into complete CDR3 sequences, and MiTCR assigned the sequences to V(D)J germline segments. VDJtools was used to compute clonal diversity as the inverse Simpson's index. A read counted as productive if the sequence was in-frame and lacked a premature stop codon. Clones were called with MiXCR by TCRdb after fastp trimmed the public reads at Q25, and only in-frame beta chains were retained. Each entry is one CDR3 protein sequence, shown with its most common DNA and genes. The V and J calls were not made by the authors but by TCRdb's processing. The sample includes about 93,000 distinct CDR3 sequences, with less than 75% observed a single time. The ten biggest clones cover around 17% of the sample.

RNA was extracted from bulk unsorted tissue and checked for quality with a NanoDrop ND-1000 and an Agilent 2100. Newly diagnosed lung cancer patients without prior chemotherapy who had been admitted for thoracic surgery in China between August and November 2014 were enrolled as donors. Patients with previous radiotherapy or chemotherapy, or with another concurrent cancer, were excluded from the study. Pieces of surgical tissue measuring about 1-2.1 cm3 were kept in RNAlater solution and stored at -80 degrees C until use. In regard to this clonotype: The antigen this receptor binds is unknown. Possible read error: a much larger clone is one base away.

The sequencing sample was made of lung tumor tissue. This TCR derives from a man in his fifties or sixties with non-small cell lung cancer. The sequence is built from TRBV6-5 and TRBJ1-1; TRBD1 is possibly the D segment (5 matching bases). The DNA reads as follows: TGTGCCAGCAGAAACCCGGGGGAGGAGCTCGATGAAGCTTTCTTT. This is translated as CASRNPGEELDEAFF.